Included here is one T cell receptor beta chain sequence, with context. This record belongs to a study of HIV-infected patients and healthy controls. Reverse transcription used around 500 ng RNA and constant-region primers for alpha and beta. Each of the alpha and beta chains got its own library through chain-specific third strand synthesis with indices. Using its own MiXCR run on the 5' RACE reads, TCRdb lists one record per CDR3 protein. The sample records about 18,000 distinct CDR3 sequences, 9% to 15% being singletons. The repertoire came from unfractionated whole blood and reflected all unsorted peripheral T cells. From germline, CDR1 is SQVTM and CDR2 ANQGSEA. V was pared by 6 bases and J by 0 bases, with 17 bases between. The CDR3 covers 15 residues.

The origin of this receptor is an adult in good health. Sequenced sample: blood. The chain uses TRBV29-1 and TRBJ1-1; possibly TRBD1 for D (5 bases). This CDR3 is CSVAPGWGMNTEAFF. In nucleotides, the CDR3 is TGCAGCGTGGCCCCGGGGTGGGGGATGAACACTGAAGCTTTCTTT.